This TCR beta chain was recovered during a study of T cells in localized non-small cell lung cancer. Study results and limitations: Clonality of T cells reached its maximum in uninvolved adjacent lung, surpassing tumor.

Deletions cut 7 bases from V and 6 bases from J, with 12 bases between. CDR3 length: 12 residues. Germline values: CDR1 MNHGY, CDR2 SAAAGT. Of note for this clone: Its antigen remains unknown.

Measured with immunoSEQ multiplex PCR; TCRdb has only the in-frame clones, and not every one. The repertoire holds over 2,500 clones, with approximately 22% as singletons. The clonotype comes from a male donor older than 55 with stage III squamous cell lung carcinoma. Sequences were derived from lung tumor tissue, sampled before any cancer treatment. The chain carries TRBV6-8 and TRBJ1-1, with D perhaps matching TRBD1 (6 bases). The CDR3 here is CASTKGGSEAFF. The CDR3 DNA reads TGTGCCAGCACCAAGGGGGGTTCTGAAGCTTTCTTT.